Detailed here is one T cell receptor beta chain. Its antigen is undetermined. This sample was included in a study of OX40 agonist ivuxolimab in advanced cancers. Study at large: Allowance was made for prior anti-PD-1, anti-PD-L1 or anti-CTLA-4 therapy, and about 40% had some.

Regarding the study as a whole: Both CD4+ and CD8+ T cell populations in blood had undergone clonal expansion by week 6 at 0.1 to 3.0 mg/kg. Antigen specificity of clonally expanded peripheral T cells was not established.

Assay: immunoSEQ multiplex PCR; the TCRdb copy retains only in-frame clones and omits some. The data show 45,000 or so clones, approximately 82% seen once. Systemic immunosuppression or a history of autoimmune disease excluded patients. Germline assignment: CDR1 SGHTA and CDR2 FQGNSA. The CDR3 has 13 amino acids. The junction had 3 bases not matched to a gene; V was cut back by 5 bases and J by 6 bases. The sequence was obtained from an adult with an advanced solid tumor such as melanoma, head and neck, liver or kidney cancer. This chain joins TRBV7-2 and TRBJ2-2, with 7 bases matching TRBD2. Sample: CD4+ or CD8+ T cells sorted from blood, taken in a trial of the OX40 agonist ivuxolimab. Written as DNA, the CDR3 is TGTGCCAGCAGCCGGACTAGTTCCGGGGAGCTGTTTTTT. This gives the protein CASSRTSSGELFF.